A single sample gave rise to the 4 T cell receptor beta chains below, sequenced in a study of blood T cell repertoires in COVID-19. Only in-frame clones appear in the TCRdb table, and some are missing; sequencing was by immunoSEQ multiplex PCR. This sample has some 200,000 clones, with around 87% found just once. Sequenced sample: peripheral blood. These receptors all stem from a man aged 35-49 years with active or convalescent COVID-19.

This chain joins TRBV5-1 and TRBJ2-2; TRBD1 matches at 7 bases. Trimming at V came to 1 base and at J to 6 bases, leaving 6 bases not matched to a gene. Germline V gene data show CDR1 as SGHRS and CDR2 as YFSETQ. The CDR3 totals 15 residues. This chain's CDR3 is CASSLTGEAAGELFF. CDR3 bases: TGCGCCAGCAGCTTGACAGGGGAAGCAGCCGGGGAGCTGTTTTTT.

The J gene is TRBJ2-7, the V gene TRBV7-9, with D tentatively TRBD1 (6 bases). Trimming took off 5 bases at V and 2 bases at J, with 19 bases between the two ends. CDR1 is SEHNR and CDR2 is FQNEAQ in the germline V gene (reference sequence). CDR3 length equals 16 residues. The CDR3 sequence is CASSSEQGIIAYEQYF. Written as DNA, the CDR3 is TGTGCCAGCAGCAGCGAACAGGGTATTATCGCCTACGAGCAGTACTTC.

This chain joins TRBV24-1 and TRBJ2-5; D gene unclear. V gave up 3 bases and J gave up 3 bases, with 13 bases separating them. There are 15 residues in the CDR3. The germline gives CDR1 KGHDR, CDR2 SFDVKD. The DNA of the CDR3 is TGTGCCACCAGTGATCCGACATTGATGGAAGAGACCCAGTACTTC. It translates to CATSDPTLMEETQYF.

The chain combines TRBV6-1 with TRBJ2-7; perhaps TRBD1 as D (5 bases). The CDR3 loop spans 15 amino acids. Germline CDR1 reads MNHNS; CDR2 reads SASEGT. V was clipped by 3 bases and J by 0 bases, with 12 bases between them. DNA for the CDR3: TGTGCCAGCAGTGAGGACAACCGATTCTCCTACGAGCAGTACTTC. Translation: CASSEDNRFSYEQYF.